This T cell receptor (beta chain) was identified in a study of vaccination and CD4 T cells after COVID-19. Treatment noted: approximately nine-day PBMC culture with coronavirus spike peptide pools or control peptides (ViraFEST assay). By its share, this clonotype is medium-sized. Its antigen remains unknown. Sequencing of cultured CD4+ T cell DNA used the Oncomine TCR Beta short-read assay. TCRdb reanalysed the PCR reads using MiXCR and keeps one entry per CDR3 protein. The data hold about 5,200 distinct CDR3 sequences, with roughly 23% observed a single time. The CDR3 is 11 amino acids. The germline V and J ends were trimmed by 6 bases and 5 bases, with 8 bases remaining between them. Germline lookup yields CDR1 MNHNS and CDR2 SASEGT.

This sequence was found in a human donor who had recovered from COVID-19. V and J are TRBV6-1 and TRBJ2-7, with D unresolved. Specimen: CD4+ T cells from blood, cultured in vitro, collected after SARS-CoV-2 vaccination. The CDR3 nucleotides read TGTGCCAGCAGCCACCGCCACGAGCAGTACTTC. Translated, it gives CASSHRHEQYF.